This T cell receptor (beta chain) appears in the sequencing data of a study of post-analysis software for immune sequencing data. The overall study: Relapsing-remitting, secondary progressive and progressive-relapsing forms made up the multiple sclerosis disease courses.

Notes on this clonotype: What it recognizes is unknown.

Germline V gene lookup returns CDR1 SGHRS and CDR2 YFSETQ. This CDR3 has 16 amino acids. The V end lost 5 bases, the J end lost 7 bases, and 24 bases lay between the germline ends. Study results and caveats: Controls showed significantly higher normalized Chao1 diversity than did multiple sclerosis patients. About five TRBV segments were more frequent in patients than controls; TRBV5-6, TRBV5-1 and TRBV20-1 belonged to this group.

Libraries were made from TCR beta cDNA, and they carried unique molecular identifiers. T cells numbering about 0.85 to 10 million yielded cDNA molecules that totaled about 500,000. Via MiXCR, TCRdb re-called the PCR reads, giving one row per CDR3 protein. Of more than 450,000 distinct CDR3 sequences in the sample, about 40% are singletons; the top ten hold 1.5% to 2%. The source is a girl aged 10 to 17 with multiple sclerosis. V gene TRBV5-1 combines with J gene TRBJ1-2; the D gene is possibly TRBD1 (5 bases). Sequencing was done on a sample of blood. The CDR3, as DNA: TGCGCCAGCAGTTCTGATTTTCGGACATCACTTAGTGGCTACACCTTC. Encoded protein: CASSSDFRTSLSGYTF.